The 21 T cell receptor beta chains presented below share a single source sample, sequenced in a study of patients and donors after allogeneic stem cell transplantation (TCRdb year 2020). Preparation of the library involved RT-PCR. TCRdb names NextSeq 550 as the instrument used. TCRdb itself trimmed the public reads at Q25 with fastp, ran MiXCR and retained productive beta chains. Rows with one shared CDR3 protein collapse into an entry with the most common genes and DNA. In this sample the table shows more than 150,000 distinct CDR3 sequences, 41% of which occur a single time. The ten largest clonotypes hold 33% of the sample. The specimen sequenced was blood, either unsorted or a sorted T cell fraction (not recorded which). These receptors all come from a human donor who was either an allogeneic HSCT recipient or a stem cell or donor lymphocyte infusion donor (not recorded which). It is not recorded whose cells these are; they may come from a transplant donor.

The gene calls are TRBV21-1 and TRBJ2-1; the table's D call TRBD1 went unverified against the DNA. TRBV21-1 has pseudogene status. The CDR3 is 17 residues long. In DNA, the CDR3 is TGTGCCAGCAGCAAAGGGGGGGCTATCCCTCTCTCCCATGAGCAGTTCTTC. It translates to CASSKGGAIPLSHEQFF.

The J gene is TRBJ1-1, the V gene TRBV20-1, with D unclear. The germline V gene encodes CDR1 DFQATT and CDR2 SNEGSKA (reference sequence). With 2 bases removed from V and 8 bases from J, the gap between germline ends came to 21 bases. The CDR3 has 15 residues. CDR3: CSARSDPIGRREAFF. The CDR3 bases are TGCAGTGCTAGATCGGACCCAATTGGGAGAAGGGAAGCTTTCTTT.

This chain uses TRBV9 with TRBJ1-1, with no clear D. V lost 0 bases and J lost 4, with 10 bases in between. This CDR3 spans 14 amino acids. CDR1 is SGDLS and CDR2 is YYNGEE in the germline V gene. In DNA, the CDR3 is TGTGCCAGCAGCGTAGGTGAGTGGCCCACTGAAGCTTTCTTT. Encoded protein: CASSVGEWPTEAFF.

A note on this clonotype: With a much larger clone just one base away, this may be a read error. This chain joins TRBV29-1 and TRBJ1-2, with 7 bases aligning to TRBD1. The CDR3 runs 12 residues. Germline V gene lookup returns CDR1 SQVTM and CDR2 ANQGSEA. CDR3 coding DNA: TGCAGCGTAGAACAGGGGAACTATGGCAACACCTTC. As protein: CSVEQGNYGNTF.

This chain links TRBV7-9 with TRBJ1-4; D remains ambiguous. This CDR3 is 15 amino acids long. Germline V gives CDR1 SEHNR, CDR2 FQNEAQ (reference sequence). Trimming pared 5 bases from V and 0 bases from J, leaving 10 bases between. Written as DNA, the CDR3 is TGTGCCAGCAGCCTAAATGGGGCAACTAATGAAAAACTGTTTTTT. It encodes CASSLNGATNEKLFF.

This clonotype appeared a few times. The chain has TRBV12-3 or TRBV12-4 and TRBJ2-7; D ambiguous. The CDR3 runs to 12 residues. The germline V and J ends were trimmed by 1 base and 3 bases, with 4 bases remaining between them. CDR3 amino acids: CASSLGYYEQYF. The CDR3 DNA reads as TGTGCCAGCAGTTTAGGCTACTACGAGCAGTACTTC.

This clonotype was detected a few times. The V gene is TRBV6-6, the J gene TRBJ2-1; 8 nucleotides align to TRBD1. CDR1 MNHNY and CDR2 SVGAGI come from the germline V gene (reference sequence). V dropped 6 bases and J dropped 7; count of bases not matched to a gene: 14. The CDR3 is 16 residues long. The CDR3 spells CASRTPTGEPLNEQFF. The CDR3 region has the DNA TGTGCCAGCAGAACTCCGACAGGGGAGCCCCTTAATGAGCAGTTCTTC.

This clonotype was observed many times. The chain couples TRBV12-3 or TRBV12-4 to TRBJ2-1; 7 bases fit TRBD2. The CDR3 has 13 residues. V gave up 3 bases and J gave up 9 bases; unmatched junction bases: 5. CDR3 sequence (DNA): TGTGCCAGCAGTTTGGGACTAAAGGGTGAGCAGTTCTTC. Protein product: CASSLGLKGEQFF.

The rearrangement links TRBV2 to TRBJ1-5, with 10 bases aligning to TRBD1. Germline V lookup: CDR1 SNHLY, CDR2 FYNNEI. With 5 bases clipped from V and 7 bases from J, the junction kept 11 bases outside the gene matches. This CDR3 has 16 residues. The CDR3 coding sequence is TGTGCCAGCAGTCAAATAGACAGGGGGCAGGGGCAGCCCCAGCATTTT. Translation: CASSQIDRGQGQPQHF.

The chain has TRBV15 and TRBJ1-4, with no clear D. Per germline, CDR1 LNHNV and CDR2 YYDKDF (reference sequence). The germline V and J ends were trimmed by 1 base and 0 bases, with 9 bases remaining between them. The CDR3 runs 16 residues. The CDR3 DNA reads TGTGCCACCAGCAGAGGTGGAGTGGCAACTAATGAAAAACTGTTTTTT. This translates into CATSRGGVATNEKLFF.

V gene TRBV4-3 combines with J gene TRBJ1-2; possible D gene TRBD1, 6 bases. The CDR3 is made up of 14 amino acids. The germline CDR1 and CDR2 sequences are LGHNA and YSLEER. Trimming stripped 1 base from V and 8 bases from J, with 14 bases between. In DNA form, the CDR3 reads TGCGCCAGCAGCCAAGTTAACAGGGCAGACGGCTACACCTTC. Its translation is CASSQVNRADGYTF.

The chain carries TRBV12-3 or TRBV12-4 and TRBJ1-4, with D perhaps matching TRBD1 (5 bases). Trimming took off 7 bases at V and 12 bases at J, with 12 bases between the two ends. This CDR3 spans 11 amino acids. Here the CDR3 DNA reads TGTGCCAGCACTGTGCTAGGGGAACTGTTTTTT. Protein: CASTVLGELFF.

The rearrangement joins TRBV19 to TRBJ1-1; weak D call: TRBD1 (5 bases). The CDR3 runs 13 residues. The germline V and J ends were trimmed by 7 bases and 0 bases, with 9 bases remaining between them. The V gene's germline CDR1 is LNHDA and CDR2 SQIVND (reference sequence). The CDR3 region has the DNA TGTGCCAGTACGGGCAGGGTGAACACTGAAGCTTTCTTT. Its translation is CASTGRVNTEAFF.

The J gene is TRBJ2-2, the V gene TRBV7-9; D remains ambiguous. The length of the CDR3 is 14 residues. V lost 4 bases and J 1 base, leaving 7 bases between the germline ends. Germline lookup yields CDR1 SEHNR and CDR2 FQNEAQ (reference sequence). CDR3 nucleotide sequence: TGTGCCAGCAGCTCCGACGGGAACACCGGGGAGCTGTTTTTT. Translating gives CASSSDGNTGELFF.

This clonotype was found a few times. The V call is TRBV10-3, the J call TRBJ1-1, with TRBD1 as a possible D gene (6 bases). CDR3 length: 14 amino acids. CDR1 and CDR2 (germline): ENHRY, SYGVKD. V was shortened by 5 bases and J by 0 bases, with 10 bases between the two germline ends. The CDR3 reads CAISRGGVNTEAFF. Written as DNA, the CDR3 is TGTGCCATCAGTCGAGGGGGGGTGAACACTGAAGCTTTCTTT.

This clonotype was observed a few times. The chain couples TRBV12-3 or TRBV12-4 to TRBJ1-1, with D perhaps TRBD1 (5 bases). Between the trimmed V and J ends, which lost 2 bases and 4 bases, there was a span of 8 bases. This CDR3 has 13 residues. The CDR3 sequence: CASSLSGSTEAFF. Written as DNA, the CDR3 is TGTGCCAGCAGTTTATCAGGGTCCACTGAAGCTTTCTTT.

This clonotype has just a few counts. The chain is built from TRBV20-1 and TRBJ2-1; D is unclear. Trimming stripped 5 bases from V and 2 bases from J, with 22 bases between. The germline V gene encodes CDR1 DFQATT and CDR2 SNEGSKA (reference sequence). The CDR3 extends over 17 amino acids. CDR3 region: CSASRRVARAPYNEQFF. CDR3 in DNA: TGCAGTGCTTCTCGACGCGTCGCTAGGGCACCCTACAATGAGCAGTTCTTC.

This chain uses TRBV6-6 with TRBJ2-7; 9 nucleotides match TRBD1. Germline V gene lookup returns CDR1 MNHNY and CDR2 SVGAGI (reference sequence). V shed 5 bases and J 1 base; nucleotides not matched to a gene: 9. The CDR3 has 16 amino acids. The CDR3 coding sequence is TGTGCCAGCAGTCCCCCAGACAGGGGGACTTCCTACGAGCAGTACTTC. It encodes CASSPPDRGTSYEQYF.

In its sample, this clonotype was seen a few times. This sequence joins TRBV5-1 and TRBJ2-1, with 10 bases matching TRBD2. The CDR3 contains 15 residues. The junction had 5 bases not matched to a gene; V was cut back by 3 bases and J by 5 bases. The germline CDR1 and CDR2 sequences are SGHRS and YFSETQ. CDR3 nucleotides: TGCGCCAGCAGCTCTATAGCGGGAGGCCACAATGAGCAGTTCTTC. It is translated as CASSSIAGGHNEQFF.

The CDR3 is CSATTGAYEQYF. CDR3 sequence (DNA): TGCAGTGCGACGACAGGGGCCTACGAGCAGTACTTC. This rearrangement joins TRBV20-1 to TRBJ2-7, with 8 bases identical to TRBD1. This CDR3 contains 12 residues. V lost 6 bases, J lost 2 bases, and 3 bases stayed unmatched. Germline V gene lookup returns CDR1 DFQATT and CDR2 SNEGSKA (reference sequence).

This clonotype was observed many times. This sequence joins TRBV12-3 or TRBV12-4 and TRBJ1-2; TRBD1 agrees at 7 bases. CDR3 length equals 13 residues. V shed 3 bases, J shed 4 bases, and the junction held 2 bases outside the gene matches. The DNA of the CDR3 is TGTGCCAGCAGTTTGGGACAGACCTATGGCTACACCTTC. Protein product: CASSLGQTYGYTF.